The 18 T cell receptor beta chains below all came from one sample that was sequenced in a study of CD8 T cells in ankylosing spondylitis. TCRdb recomputed calls from the 5' RACE reads with MiXCR, one row per CDR3 protein. This table has 250,000 to 350,000 distinct CDR3 sequences, roughly 20% appearing once. Sequenced input: blood, either unsorted or a sorted T cell fraction (not recorded which). The receptors originated from a female donor with ankylosing spondylitis or in good health (not recorded which).

This clonotype has at least ten counts. This CDR3 is CASSPRTSAQETQYF. The CDR3 DNA follows: TGTGCCAGCAGCCCCCGGACTAGCGCCCAAGAGACCCAGTACTTC. This sequence joins TRBV7-9 and TRBJ2-5, with 9 bases aligning to TRBD2. V gave up 5 bases and J gave up 1 base; unmatched junction bases: 5. The CDR3 covers 15 residues. Germline CDR1 is SEHNR and CDR2 is FQNEAQ (reference sequence). Full variable domain (remainder filled in from reference TRBV7-9 and TRBJ2-5): DTGVSQNPRHKITKRGQNVTFRCDPISEHNRLYWYRQTLGQGPEFLTYFQNEAQLEKSRLLSDRFSAERPKGSFSTLEIQRTEQGDSAMYLCASSPRTSAQETQYFGPGTRLLVL.

The genes are TRBV9 and TRBJ2-3; D perhaps matches TRBD2 (5 bases). There are 14 residues in the CDR3. The ends were cut back, 4 bases at V and 6 bases at J, with 15 bases in the middle. Per germline, CDR1 SGDLS and CDR2 YYNGEE. CDR3 sequence: CASSTMSGRDTQYF. As DNA, the CDR3 is TGTGCCAGCAGCACCATGAGCGGCAGGGATACGCAGTATTTT.

This chain joins TRBV7-2 and TRBJ1-1, with D unresolved. V was clipped by 2 bases and J by 1 base, with 8 bases between them. This CDR3 comprises 14 residues. Looked up from germline, CDR1 is SGHTA and CDR2 is FQGNSA. This CDR3 is CASSLWASNTEAFF. The CDR3 coding sequence is TGTGCCAGCAGCTTATGGGCGTCGAACACTGAAGCTTTCTTT.

CDR3 sequence: CSARRGTANTGELFF. The CDR3 DNA is TGCAGTGCTAGACGGGGGACAGCGAACACCGGGGAGCTGTTTTTT. The J gene is TRBJ2-2, the V gene TRBV20-1; weak D call: TRBD1 (7 bases). CDR3 size: 15 residues. Deletions cut 2 bases from V and 0 bases from J, with 10 bases between. CDR1 and CDR2 from the germline V gene are DFQATT and SNEGSKA (reference sequence).

The chain combines TRBV12-3 or TRBV12-4 with TRBJ2-1; a weak D match, TRBD2 (5 bases). This CDR3 is built from 15 residues. V was clipped by 2 bases and J by 7 bases, with 15 bases between them. Written as DNA, the CDR3 is TGTGCCAGCAGTTTAACGGTACGAGGCGGGAATGAGCAGTTCTTC. Amino acid sequence: CASSLTVRGGNEQFF.

This chain connects TRBV14 to TRBJ2-3; a weak D match, TRBD2 (5 bases). Germline V gene sequence: CDR1 SGHDN, CDR2 FVKESK. There are 15 residues in the CDR3. Trimming removed 1 base from V and 2 bases from J, with 10 bases in between. CDR3 DNA: TGTGCCAGCAGCCAAGGACTATCAATCACAGATACGCAGTATTTT. Its translation: CASSQGLSITDTQYF.

This clonotype has only a few counts. The genes are TRBV13 and TRBJ2-7; D ambiguous. The V end was cut by 3 bases, the J end by 5 bases, with 17 bases between. This CDR3 contains 15 residues. CDR1 PRHDT and CDR2 FYEKMQ come from the germline V gene (reference sequence). The CDR3 reads CASSFPTAGIHEQYF. CDR3 nucleotide sequence: TGTGCCAGCAGCTTCCCCACGGCTGGGATTCACGAGCAGTACTTC. The whole variable domain, remainder taken from reference TRBV13 and TRBJ2-7, is AAGVIQSPRHLIKEKRETATLKCYPIPRHDTVYWYQQGPGQDPQFLISFYEKMQSDKGSIPDRFSAQQFSDYHSELNMSSLELGDSALYFCASSFPTAGIHEQYFGPGTRLTVT.

This clonotype has more than one count but fewer than ten. The chain combines TRBV30 with TRBJ2-1, with 8 bases aligning to TRBD2. V lost 2 bases and J lost 2; bases outside the gene matches: 11. The CDR3 consists of 17 residues. Germline V CDR1 and CDR2: GTSNPN, SVGIG (reference sequence). The CDR3 DNA sequence: TGTGCCTGGAGTTCGGTAGCGGGACCCGGGGCCTACAATGAGCAGTTCTTC. This codes for CAWSSVAGPGAYNEQFF.

This chain uses TRBV7-9 with TRBJ1-2, with D maybe TRBD1 (5 bases). Germline V gene lookup returns CDR1 SEHNR and CDR2 FQNEAQ (reference sequence). The V gene lost 0 bases and the J gene lost 6 bases, with 11 bases spanning the gap. The CDR3 length is 14 residues. For the CDR3, the DNA is TGTGCCAGCAGCTTAGCGCGGACAACGGATGGCTACACCTTC. This encodes CASSLARTTDGYTF.

This clonotype appeared a few times. The chain employs TRBV11-1 and TRBJ2-7; tentative D call: TRBD2 (6 bases). CDR1 and CDR2 from the germline V gene are SGHAT and FQDESV (reference sequence). V was pared by 2 bases and J by 2 bases, with 25 bases between. This CDR3 has 19 amino acids. CDR3 protein: CASSLSRAGSSRTAYEQYF. In nucleotides, the CDR3 is TGTGCCAGCAGCTTATCGCGAGCGGGCTCCTCTAGAACGGCCTACGAGCAGTACTTC.

This clonotype was observed a single time. The chain is built from TRBV9 and TRBJ2-3, with 7 bases lining up with TRBD1. V lost 2 bases, J lost 4 bases, and 4 bases stayed unmatched. The germline V gene has CDR1 SGDLS and CDR2 YYNGEE. The CDR3 extends over 14 amino acids. The CDR3 loop reads CASSVTTGSDTQYF. DNA for the CDR3: TGTGCCAGCAGCGTCACGACAGGGTCAGATACGCAGTATTTT.

This rearrangement joins TRBV20-1 to TRBJ2-5, with 10 bases matching TRBD2. CDR3 length: 15 residues. Germline assignment: CDR1 DFQATT and CDR2 SNEGSKA (reference sequence). With V trimmed by 5 bases and J by 5 bases, 11 bases remained unmatched. The CDR3 is CSAQAGGPGMETQYF. The DNA of the CDR3 is TGCAGTGCTCAAGCGGGAGGGCCAGGGATGGAGACCCAGTACTTC.

This chain connects TRBV18 to TRBJ1-1, with D possibly TRBD1 on 6 matching bases. V was shortened by 3 bases and J by 0 bases, with 17 bases between the two germline ends. The germline gives CDR1 KGHSH, CDR2 LQKENI. The CDR3 has 17 amino acids. This chain's CDR3 is CASSPAAGGGMNTEAFF. The CDR3 region has the DNA TGTGCCAGCTCACCCGCGGCGGGAGGGGGAATGAACACTGAAGCTTTCTTT.

The chain carries TRBV20-1 and TRBJ2-1; D perhaps matches TRBD2 (5 bases). Trimming pared 4 bases from V and 0 bases from J, leaving 16 bases between. The CDR3 contains 16 residues. Germline V CDR1 and CDR2: DFQATT, SNEGSKA (reference sequence). The CDR3 DNA is TGCAGTGCTAACGATAGATCGGGAAGCTCCTACAATGAGCAGTTCTTC. This codes for CSANDRSGSSYNEQFF.

This clonotype was observed at least ten times. The V and J genes are TRBV29-1 and TRBJ2-3; D gene ambiguous. Trimming shortened V by 4 bases and J by 0 bases, and 14 bases separated the two germline ends. This CDR3 comprises 15 residues. The germline CDR1 and CDR2 sequences are SQVTM and ANQGSEA. CDR3 DNA sequence: TGCAGCGTTGGAAGGCGCGTCCCTAGCACAGATACGCAGTATTTT. As protein: CSVGRRVPSTDTQYF.

Many counts were recorded for this clonotype. This chain uses TRBV12-3 or TRBV12-4 with TRBJ1-3; D gene unclear. The CDR3 is made up of 15 amino acids. Trimming took off 6 bases at V and 0 bases at J, with 12 bases between the two ends. The chain's CDR3 is CASSLRTSSGNTIYF. For the CDR3, the DNA is TGTGCCAGCAGCCTGAGGACTAGCTCTGGAAACACCATATATTTT.

CDR3 region: CASSPGTGKYEQYF. Here the CDR3 DNA reads TGCGCCAGCAGCCCTGGGACAGGGAAATACGAGCAGTACTTC. V usage is TRBV5-1 and J usage is TRBJ2-7; 9 bases map to TRBD1. The trim removed 4 bases at V and 4 bases at J, leaving 6 bases unmatched. Germline assignment: CDR1 SGHRS and CDR2 YFSETQ. This CDR3 has 14 residues.

This clonotype has more than one count but fewer than ten. The genes are TRBV10-3 and TRBJ1-1; D gene unclear. V lost 2 bases to trimming and J lost 7 bases, with 11 bases between them. Germline-derived CDR1 and CDR2 are ENHRY and SYGVKD. This CDR3 region has 13 residues. The CDR3 spells CAISEPGTFEAFF. The CDR3 DNA follows: TGTGCCATCAGTGAGCCGGGAACGTTTGAAGCTTTCTTT.